Presented here are 11 T cell receptor beta chains from one specimen sequenced in a study of blood T cell repertoires in COVID-19. Clones were read by immunoSEQ multiplex PCR, and TCRdb kept only the in-frame ones, dropping some. The data show roughly 250,000 clones, about four fifths seen once. Sample: peripheral blood. These receptors came from a woman between 65 and 79 years old with acute or convalescent COVID-19.

The chain carries TRBV7-2 and TRBJ1-4; TRBD1 matches 7 bases. V dropped 2 bases and J dropped 6; count of bases not matched to a gene: 6. In germline, CDR1 is SGHTA, CDR2 FQGNSA. This CDR3 spans 15 amino acids. The CDR3 DNA reads as TGTGCCAGCAGCTTACCCGAGCAGGGGGATGAAAAACTGTTTTTT. This codes for CASSLPEQGDEKLFF. Based on the CDR3 plus reference TRBV7-2 and TRBJ1-4, the full variable domain is GAGVSQSPSNKVTEKGKDVELRCDPISGHTALYWYRQSLGQGLEFLIYFQGNSAPDKSGLPSDRFSAERTGGSVSTLTIQRTQQEDSAVYLCASSLPEQGDEKLFFGSGTQLSVL.

The chain links TRBV19 to TRBJ2-2; D perhaps matches TRBD1 (7 bases). This CDR3 has 14 amino acids. Trimming removed 8 bases from V and 4 bases from J, with 14 bases in between. In germline, CDR1 is LNHDA, CDR2 SQIVND (reference sequence). In DNA, the CDR3 is TGTGCCAGTTCTAACAGGGGAGGCACCGGGGAGCTGTTTTTT. Translation gives CASSNRGGTGELFF. Full variable domain (rest looked up from reference TRBV19 and TRBJ2-2): DGGITQSPKYLFRKEGQNVTLSCEQNLNHDAMYWYRQDPGQGLRLIYYSQIVNDFQKGDIAEGYSVSREKKESFPLTVTSAQKNPTAFYLCASSNRGGTGELFFGEGSRLTVL.

The CDR3 loop is CASSLTYYSNQPQHF. The CDR3 bases are TGTGCCAGCAGTTTAACATATTATAGCAATCAGCCCCAGCATTTT. The chain is built from TRBV27 and TRBJ1-5, with D unresolved. Germline values: CDR1 MNHEY, CDR2 SMNVEV (reference sequence). Trimming removed 2 bases from V and 0 bases from J, with 8 bases in between. The CDR3 length is 15 residues.

This clone was recorded only once. V usage is TRBV30 and J usage is TRBJ1-5, with 7 bases aligning to TRBD1. After removal of 2 bases from V and 4 bases from J, the junction contained 8 bases not matched to a gene. The CDR3 loop spans 15 amino acids. The germline V gene has CDR1 GTSNPN and CDR2 SVGIG (reference sequence). The CDR3 here is CAWSSVTGRNQPQHF. The CDR3 DNA sequence: TGTGCCTGGAGTTCAGTGACAGGGAGGAATCAGCCCCAGCATTTT.

The chain links TRBV11-3 to TRBJ1-1, with TRBD1 matching over 9 bases. V lost 3 bases, J lost 7 bases, and 6 bases stayed unmatched. In germline, CDR1 is SGHNT, CDR2 YENEEA. The CDR3 contains 14 residues. This CDR3 reads CASSFRTGVGEAFF. Here the CDR3 DNA reads TGTGCCAGCAGCTTTCGGACAGGGGTAGGTGAAGCTTTCTTT.

This chain uses TRBV6-5 with TRBJ1-5; no definite D call. V lost 2 bases to trimming and J lost 4 bases, with 12 bases between them. The CDR3 spans 15 residues. The germline gives CDR1 MNHEY, CDR2 SVGAGI. For the CDR3, the DNA is TGTGCCAGCAGTTACACCCCGGGTCGGAATCAGCCCCAGCATTTT. It yields the protein CASSYTPGRNQPQHF.

J is TRBJ2-3 and V is TRBV19; no definite D call. This CDR3 has 13 amino acids. Trimming pared 10 bases from V and 4 bases from J, leaving 15 bases between. Germline values: CDR1 LNHDA, CDR2 SQIVND (reference sequence). CDR3 amino acids: CATKERVPDTQYF. For the CDR3, the DNA is TGTGCCACAAAAGAACGGGTCCCAGATACGCAGTATTTT.

The genes are TRBV24-1 and TRBJ1-5; D uncertain. The CDR3 spans 14 residues. V lost 4 bases and J 1 base, leaving 7 bases between the germline ends. Germline values: CDR1 KGHDR, CDR2 SFDVKD. This CDR3 reads CATSETGSNQPQHF. The DNA of the CDR3 is TGTGCCACCAGTGAAACGGGGAGCAATCAGCCCCAGCATTTT.

This chain links TRBV11-3 with TRBJ1-5; weak D call: TRBD1 (5 bases). The CDR3 has 15 residues. CDR1 is SGHNT and CDR2 is YENEEA in the germline V gene. Trimming removed 1 base from V and 9 bases from J, with 16 bases in between. The CDR3 coding sequence is TGTGCCAGCAGCTTAGGGGGGGACCGAGCCCGGCCCCAGCATTTT. As protein: CASSLGGDRARPQHF.

The chain employs TRBV6-1 and TRBJ1-4, with 7 bases aligning to TRBD1. Germline V CDR1 and CDR2: MNHNS, SASEGT. Losses at the gene ends were 1 base for V and 13 bases for J; bases not matched to a gene: 3. The CDR3 contains 12 residues. The CDR3 reads CASSEDRGGLFF. Here the CDR3 DNA reads TGTGCCAGCAGTGAAGACAGGGGCGGACTGTTTTTT.

The J gene is TRBJ2-2, the V gene TRBV5-8; D remains ambiguous. The V gene's germline CDR1 is SGHTS and CDR2 YDEGEE. The CDR3 is 13 amino acids. With 3 bases removed from V and 6 bases from J, the gap between germline ends came to 9 bases. CDR3 nucleotide sequence: TGTGCCAGCAGCTCCAGGTTTGCCGGGGAGCTGTTTTTT. Its protein is CASSSRFAGELFF. The variable domain in full, with the rest retrieved from reference TRBV5-8 and TRBJ2-2, is EAGVTQSPTHLIKTRGQQATLRCSPISGHTSVYWYQQALGLGLQFLLWYDEGEERNRGNFPPRFSGRQFPNYSSELNVNALELEDSALYLCASSSRFAGELFFGEGSRLTVL.